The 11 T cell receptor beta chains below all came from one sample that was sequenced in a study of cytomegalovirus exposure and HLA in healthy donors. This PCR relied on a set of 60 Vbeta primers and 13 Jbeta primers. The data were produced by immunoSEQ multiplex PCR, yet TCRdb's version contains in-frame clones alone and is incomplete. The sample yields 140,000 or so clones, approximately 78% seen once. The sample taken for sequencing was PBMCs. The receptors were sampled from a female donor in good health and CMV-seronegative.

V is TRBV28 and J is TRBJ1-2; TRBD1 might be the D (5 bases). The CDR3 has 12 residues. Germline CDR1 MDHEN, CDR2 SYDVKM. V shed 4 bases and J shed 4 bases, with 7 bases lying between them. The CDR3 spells CASSWGSYGYTF. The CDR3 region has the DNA TGTGCCAGCAGTTGGGGCTCCTATGGCTACACCTTC.

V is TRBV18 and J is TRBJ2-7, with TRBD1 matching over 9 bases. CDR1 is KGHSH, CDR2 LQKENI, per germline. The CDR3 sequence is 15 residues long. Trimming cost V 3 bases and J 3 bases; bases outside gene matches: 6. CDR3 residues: CASSPDRGPYYEQYF. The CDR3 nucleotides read TGTGCCAGCTCACCGGACAGGGGACCCTACTACGAGCAGTACTTC.

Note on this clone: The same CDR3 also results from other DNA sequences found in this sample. DNA of the CDR3: TGTGCCAGTAGTATAGATCGGGACTTCCTGAACACCGGGGAGCTGTTTTTT. Translation gives CASSIDRDFLNTGELFF. The chain uses TRBV19 and TRBJ2-2, with TRBD2 as a possible D gene (6 bases). CDR3 size: 17 residues. Germline CDR1 is LNHDA and CDR2 is SQIVND (reference sequence). V lost 0 bases and J 1 base, leaving 12 bases between the germline ends.

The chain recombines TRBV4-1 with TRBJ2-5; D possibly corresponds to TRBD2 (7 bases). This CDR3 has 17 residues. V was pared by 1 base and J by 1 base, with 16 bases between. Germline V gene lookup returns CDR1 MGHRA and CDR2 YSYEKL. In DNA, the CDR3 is TGCGCCAGCAGCCAAGTGGGGGGGGGCCATATCCAAGAGACCCAGTACTTC. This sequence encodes CASSQVGGGHIQETQYF.

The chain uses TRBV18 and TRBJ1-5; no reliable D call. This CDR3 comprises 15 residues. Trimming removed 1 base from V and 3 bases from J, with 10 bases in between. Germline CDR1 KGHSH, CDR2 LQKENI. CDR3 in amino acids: CASSPLGPPNQPQHF. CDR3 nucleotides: TGTGCCAGCTCACCACTTGGCCCACCCAATCAGCCCCAGCATTTT.

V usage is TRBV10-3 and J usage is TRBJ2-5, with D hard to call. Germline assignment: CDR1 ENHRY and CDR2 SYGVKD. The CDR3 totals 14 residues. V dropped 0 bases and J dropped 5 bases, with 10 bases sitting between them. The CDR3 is CAISESLLSETQYF. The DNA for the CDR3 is TGTGCCATCAGTGAGTCCCTCCTGTCGGAGACCCAGTACTTC.

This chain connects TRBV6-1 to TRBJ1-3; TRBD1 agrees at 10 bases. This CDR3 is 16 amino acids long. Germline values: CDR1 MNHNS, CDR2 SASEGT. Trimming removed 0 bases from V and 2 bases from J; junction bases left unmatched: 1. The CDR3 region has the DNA TGTGCCAGCAGTGAAGCGGGGACAGGGGCTGGAAACACCATATATTTT. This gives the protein CASSEAGTGAGNTIYF.

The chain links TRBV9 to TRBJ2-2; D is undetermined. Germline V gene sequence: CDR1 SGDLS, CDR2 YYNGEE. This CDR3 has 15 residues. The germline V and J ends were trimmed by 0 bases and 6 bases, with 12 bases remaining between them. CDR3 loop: CASSVEVASSGELFF. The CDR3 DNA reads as TGTGCCAGCAGCGTAGAGGTAGCAAGTTCCGGGGAGCTGTTTTTT. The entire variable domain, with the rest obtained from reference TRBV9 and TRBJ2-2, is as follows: DSGVTQTPKHLITATGQRVTLRCSPRSGDLSVYWYQQSLDQGLQFLIQYYNGEERAKGNILERFSAQQFPDLHSELNLSSLELGDSALYFCASSVEVASSGELFFGEGSRLTVL.

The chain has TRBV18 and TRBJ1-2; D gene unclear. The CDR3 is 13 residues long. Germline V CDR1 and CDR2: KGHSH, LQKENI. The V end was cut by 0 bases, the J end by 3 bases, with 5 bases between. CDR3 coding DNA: TGTGCCAGCTCACCACCCGGGGACTATGGCTACACCTTC. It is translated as CASSPPGDYGYTF.

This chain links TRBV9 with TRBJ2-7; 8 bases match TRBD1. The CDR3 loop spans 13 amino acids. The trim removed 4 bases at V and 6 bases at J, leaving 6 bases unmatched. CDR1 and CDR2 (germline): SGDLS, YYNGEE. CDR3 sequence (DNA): TGTGCCAGCAGCTTCCGGGACAGGACCGAGCAGTACTTC. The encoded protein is CASSFRDRTEQYF.

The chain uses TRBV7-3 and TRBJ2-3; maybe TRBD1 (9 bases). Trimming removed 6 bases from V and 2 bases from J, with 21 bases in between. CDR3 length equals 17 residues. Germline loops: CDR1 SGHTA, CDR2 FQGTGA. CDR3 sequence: CASSFLGRDRDTDTQYF. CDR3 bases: TGTGCCAGCAGTTTCCTCGGGAGGGACAGGGACACAGATACGCAGTATTTT.